Sequencing of this T cell receptor beta chain was carried out in a study of blood T cell repertoires in COVID-19. Study-level information: PBMCs, B-cell-depleted T cells, or T cells provided the cDNA or gDNA that made up the material.

Cohort 3 donors counted as recovered after two negative PCRs, clearance, or resolved symptoms. The CDR3 is made up of 18 amino acids. V was pared by 4 bases and J by 2 bases, with 14 bases of the junction left unmatched. Germline CDR1 and CDR2: SGDLS and YYNGEE. Assay used: immunoSEQ multiplex PCR; TCRdb lists only in-frame clones, some missing. In the table there are some 200,000 clones, around 82% of which are singletons. This TCR was sampled from a man in his forties or fifties who had recovered from COVID-19. Material for sequencing was PBMCs or T cells enriched from blood (not recorded which). The V gene is TRBV9, the J gene TRBJ1-3; 8 bases line up with TRBD1. Here the CDR3 reads CASSPHPDRAYPGNTIYF. The CDR3 DNA follows: TGTGCCAGCAGCCCTCACCCGGACAGGGCCTATCCTGGAAACACCATATATTTT.